These T cell receptor beta chains were read from a single sample in a study of shared clonotypes between healthy human individuals. Sequencing used immunoSEQ multiplex PCR; TCRdb keeps in-frame clones, though not all of them. Found here are around 1 million clones, less than 85% of them singletons; the top ten hold about 1.5%. Sequencing was performed on memory CD4+ T cells sorted from blood. All receptors come from a man aged 18 to 30 in good health. CDR3s include the opening cysteine and the closing phenylalanine or tryptophan.

j_call v_call cdr3_aa
TRBJ2-3 TRBV7-2 CASSLVPSGSGADTQYF
TRBJ2-2 TRBV14 CASSQDLAGELFF
TRBJ2-7 TRBV5-1 CASSFNGASYEQYF
TRBJ2-7 TRBV5-1 CASSLYQGTYEQYF
TRBJ1-1 TRBV30 CAWSVDGEAFF
TRBJ1-2 TRBV19 CARNDPGDLWGYTF
TRBJ2-7 TRBV5-8 CASRGREQYF
TRBJ2-1 TRBV7-9 CASSPGANEQFF
TRBJ2-1 TRBV4-1 CASSQTTGVYNEQFF
TRBJ1-1 TRBV19 CASSMGQTGSTEAFF
TRBJ2-7 TRBV5-1 CASSLDAGGPWEQYF
TRBJ2-2 TRBV2 CASSASGVNTGELFF
TRBJ2-7 TRBV6-5 CASIPGISESNEQYF
TRBJ2-3 TRBV19 CASSGTSTTDTQYF
TRBJ1-3 TRBV5-3 CARSATRWDSGNTIYF
TRBJ2-5 TRBV5-1 CASSLGTSGVIFKETQYF
TRBJ2-4 TRBV6-1 CASSERITGGPGAKNIQYF
TRBJ2-1 TRBV11-2 CASSSTGTGRYNEQFF
TRBJ1-4 TRBV10-3 CAISDKDEKLFF
TRBJ2-1 TRBV19 CASSPGTGFYNEQFF
TRBJ2-3 TRBV4-2 CASSQEVGGDTQYF
TRBJ2-7 TRBV5-4 CASSRFTGYEQYF
TRBJ1-1 TRBV18 CASSPSRETEAFF
TRBJ1-2 TRBV6-5 CASSRGLGSYGYTF
TRBJ2-2 TRBV5-1 CASSLTSNTGELFF
TRBJ2-2 TRBV5-1 CASSRTRTGLTGELFF
TRBJ2-1 TRBV5-1 CASSLGFAGGYNEQFF
TRBJ2-5 TRBV15 CATSRDAGGETQYF
TRBJ2-2 TRBV25-1 CASSESGYAGELFF
TRBJ1-1 TRBV5-4 CASSSSRGGGNTEAFF
TRBJ1-2 TRBV19 CASSADRGENYGYTF
TRBJ2-2 TRBV5-1 CASTRGRNTGELFF
TRBJ1-2 TRBV28 CASSSLGGYGYTF
TRBJ2-4 TRBV18 CASSQGLEESKNIQYF
TRBJ1-6 TRBV30 CAWSTDSPLHF
TRBJ1-4 TRBV27 CASSGPGGEKLFF
TRBJ1-2 TRBV2 CASNRDRGVNTF
TRBJ2-3 TRBV6-1 CASSVKGGSTDTQYF
TRBJ1-1 TRBV5-6 CASSLDRGSMNTEAFF
TRBJ1-5 TRBV29-1 CSVSDVGPQHF
TRBJ2-7 TRBV30 CAWSRRDRSNEQYF
TRBJ2-2 TRBV30 CAFENTGELFF
TRBJ2-5 TRBV6-1 CASSENPGITGETQYF